These 19 T cell receptor beta chains originate from one sample sequenced in a study of tumor-infiltrating lymphocytes in primary liver carcinoma. The study co-extracted DNA and RNA from 20-30 mg of unsorted bulk tissue. TCR beta cDNA was made from around 520 ng total RNA with a constant-region primer. Three nested multiplex PCR rounds, a slightly modified ARM-PCR method, built the TCR beta libraries. Amplification in the first two PCR rounds was performed using TRBV1-TRBV30 forward primers and a C-beta reverse primer for approximately 10 cycles each. Each CDR3 protein is one row after TCRdb ran MiXCR on the multiplex PCR reads. The sample has about 78,000 distinct CDR3 sequences, roughly three quarters seen once. Sequences were obtained from liver tumor tissue from sampling region 4. As for subset: tumor region T4, right-lateral pole. The receptors come from a middle-aged man with primary liver carcinoma and hepatitis B virus infection.

Worth noting for this clonotype: One end of the junction varies from germline; a read error may be responsible. This sequence joins TRBV7-9 and TRBJ2-3; D unresolved. The CDR3 loop spans 11 amino acids. Per germline, CDR1 SEHNR and CDR2 FQNEAQ (reference sequence). This chain's CDR3 is CAISPHDTQYF. For the CDR3, the DNA is TGTGCCATCAGCCCCCACGATACGCAGTATTTT.

Concerning this clonotype: A single base separates this from a much larger clone, so it may be a read error. The chain couples TRBV30 to TRBJ2-7; possible D gene TRBD1, 5 bases. V dropped 8 bases and J dropped 5 bases, with 22 bases sitting between them. This CDR3 is 14 amino acids long. Germline V lookup: CDR1 GTSNPN, CDR2 SVGIG (reference sequence). The CDR3 protein is CARNGPRDNDEQYF. The CDR3 bases are TGTGCCAGGAATGGGCCCAGGGATAACGACGAGCAGTACTTC.

In the case of this clonotype: No conserved phenylalanine or tryptophan is present at the end of the CDR3, so a read error is the likely explanation. The J gene is TRBJ2-7, the V gene TRBV4-1; D is unresolved. The CDR3 consists of 16 residues. CDR1 MGHRA and CDR2 YSYEKL come from the germline V gene. Trimming cost V 1 base and J 7 bases, with 20 bases left between them. The DNA of the CDR3 is TGCGCCAGCAGCCAAGTCCCCGGAGATACCACGCGGGAGCAGTACCTT. Translating it yields CASSQVPGDTTREQYL.

Regarding this clonotype: A much larger clone differs from this one at a single base, so this may be a read error. V gene TRBV28 combines with J gene TRBJ2-7; a weak D match, TRBD1 (5 bases). This CDR3 spans 10 amino acids. Per the germline V gene, CDR1 is MDHEN and CDR2 is SYDVKM. V was pared by 9 bases and J by 10 bases, with 13 bases between. CDR3 sequence reads: CASGAQHQYF. For the CDR3, the DNA is TGTGCCAGTGGGGCCCAGCACCAGTACTTC.

This clonotype was seen at least ten times. The rearrangement joins TRBV4-2 to TRBJ2-1; D not resolved. This CDR3 is built from 14 residues. V lost 4 bases, J lost 5 bases, and 12 bases lay in between. Germline loops: CDR1 LGHNA, CDR2 YNFKEQ. CDR3 nucleotide sequence: TGTGCCAGCAGCCCAACGGGCATTAACAATGAGCAGTTCTTC. Its translation is CASSPTGINNEQFF.

Points on this clonotype: This CDR3 is missing its conserved last phenylalanine or tryptophan, likely due to a read error. The limits of the CDR3 on the DNA are not certain, so only TCRdb's listed CDR3 is given. V and J are TRBV12-3 or TRBV12-4 and TRBJ2-5; TRBD2, as called in the table, went unchecked against the DNA. The CDR3 comprises 11 residues, both ends counted. The CDR3 loop is CASTSGTSAFL.

This clonotype turned up a few times. At one of its ends the junction is not consistent with the germline gene, which may arise from a read error. The V and J genes are TRBV11-2 and TRBJ2-7; maybe TRBD2 (7 bases). Germline CDR1 SGHAT, CDR2 FQNNGV. This CDR3 spans 18 amino acids. Here the CDR3 DNA reads TGTGCCAGCAACTTATCCGTTGGACCAGTGGGAGGGGGGTACGAGCAGTACTTC. The encoded protein is CASNLSVGPVGGGYEQYF.

The rearrangement uses TRBV11-2 and TRBJ2-3, with D unclear. Per germline, CDR1 SGHAT and CDR2 FQNNGV. With 0 bases removed from V and 4 bases from J, the gap between germline ends came to 8 bases. This CDR3 is built from 14 residues. The CDR3 reads CASSLDRPSDTQYF. Here the CDR3 DNA reads TGTGCCAGCAGCTTAGATCGCCCTTCAGATACGCAGTATTTT.

Worth noting for this clonotype: A much larger clone differs by one base, so this may be a read error. The V and J genes are TRBV2 and TRBJ2-7, with unresolved D. The CDR3 length is 11 residues. The germline V gene encodes CDR1 SNHLY and CDR2 FYNNEI. CDR3 protein: CASRGFYDQYF. Written as DNA, the CDR3 is TGTGCCAGCAGAGGTTTTTACGACCAGTACTTC.

Concerning this clonotype: A junction boundary mismatches the germline segment, possibly from a read error. V gene TRBV7-8 combines with J gene TRBJ2-2; TRBD2 is a possible D gene (6 bases). Germline CDR1 reads SGHVS; CDR2 reads FQNEAQ. The CDR3 is made up of 12 amino acids. In DNA form, the CDR3 reads TGTGTCAGCAGCTCAAACACCGGGGGGCTGTTTTTT. Its translation is CVSSSNTGGLFF.

Comments on this clonotype: A much larger clone lies a single base off, so this may be a read error. The rearrangement uses TRBV5-1 and TRBJ1-1; D remains unclear. The CDR3 sequence is 13 residues long. V gave up 4 bases and J gave up 6 bases, with 13 bases separating them. Germline CDR1 SGHRS, CDR2 YFSETQ. The CDR3 sequence is CASSPDGEAEAFF. CDR3 coding DNA: TGCGCCAGCAGCCCGGATGGGGAGGCTGAAGCTTTCTTT.

With regard to this clonotype: This CDR3 fails to terminate in the conserved phenylalanine or tryptophan, so it likely reflects a read error. The chain uses TRBV11-2 and TRBJ2-7, with D possibly being TRBD2 (6 bases). The germline V gene has CDR1 SGHAT and CDR2 FQNNGV. The CDR3 covers 15 residues. The CDR3 nucleotides read TGTGCCAGCAGCCAATATTCGGGAGAGGGCTACGGGCAGTACCTC. It specifies CASSQYSGEGYGQYL.

In the case of this clonotype: A read error may produce the germline difference seen at one junction end. The chain links TRBV12-3 or TRBV12-4 to TRBJ2-1; TRBD2 agrees at 11 bases. CDR3 length: 15 residues. The DNA of the CDR3 is TGTGCCAGCAGAGCACTAGCGGGGGATTACAATGTGCAGCTCTTC. It codes for CASRALAGDYNVQLF.

This clonotype was seen at least ten times. V is TRBV7-9 and J is TRBJ2-6, with D possibly being TRBD2 (5 bases). V dropped 7 bases and J dropped 0 bases, with 10 bases sitting between them. This CDR3 is built from 15 residues. CDR1 and CDR2 (germline): SEHNR, FQNEAQ (reference sequence). The CDR3 DNA sequence: TGTGCCAGCACCGGGGAAGACTCTGGGGCCAACGTCCTGACTTTC. As protein: CASTGEDSGANVLTF.

On this clonotype itself: One base away lies a much larger clone, so this may be a sequencing read error. CDR3 bases: TGTGCCAGCAGCTTAAGGCTATCGGGAGACGATACGCAGTATTTT. Its protein is CASSLRLSGDDTQYF. The V gene is TRBV7-8, the J gene TRBJ2-3, with D possibly matching TRBD2 (6 bases). Per germline, CDR1 SGHVS and CDR2 FQNEAQ. This CDR3 region has 15 residues. V lost 2 bases, J lost 6 bases, and 15 bases lay in between.

This clonotype appeared once. The junction shows a germline mismatch at one end, possibly a read error. In DNA form, the CDR3 reads TGTGTCACCAGGCCGACTAACGGAGCCTACAATGAGCAGTTCTTC. As protein: CVTRPTNGAYNEQFF. The rearrangement joins TRBV15 to TRBJ2-1; tentatively, D is TRBD2 (5 bases). The CDR3 sequence is 15 residues long. Germline CDR1 reads LNHNV; CDR2 reads YYDKDF (reference sequence). Using reference TRBV15 and TRBJ2-1 for the parts outside the CDR3, the full variable domain is DAMVIQNPRYQVTQFGKPVTLSCSQTLNHNVMYWYQQKSSQAPKLLFHYYDKDFNNEADTPDNFQSRRPNTSFCFLDIRSPGLGDTAMYLCVTRPTNGAYNEQFFGPGTRLTVL.

V usage is TRBV29-1 and J usage is TRBJ2-7, with 11 bases matching TRBD2. V lost 6 bases and J lost 3; bases outside the gene matches: 7. The V gene's germline CDR1 is SQVTM and CDR2 ANQGSEA. The CDR3 is 14 residues long. CDR3 sequence reads: CSVSRLAGIYEQYF. The CDR3 DNA follows: TGCAGCGTCTCCCGACTAGCGGGAATCTACGAGCAGTACTTC.

This clonotype was found many times. V and J are TRBV4-2 and TRBJ2-7; the match to TRBD2 covers 7 bases. CDR1 is LGHNA, CDR2 YNFKEQ, per germline. The junction had 14 bases not matched to a gene; V was cut back by 2 bases and J by 7 bases. This CDR3 region has 16 residues. The CDR3 sequence is CASSQSGDGGTVEQYF. The CDR3 DNA follows: TGTGCCAGCAGCCAATCCGGAGACGGGGGGACGGTAGAGCAGTACTTC.

In regard to this clonotype: Germline is not matched at one junction end, which may reflect a read error. The rearrangement joins TRBV29-1 to TRBJ2-2; 7 nucleotides align to TRBD1. Germline assignment: CDR1 SQVTM and CDR2 ANQGSEA. The CDR3 spans 18 residues. CDR3 coding DNA: TGCAGCGTTGGAAACAGGGGATCCCTCGGCCGAAGCACCGGGGAACTGTTTTTT. Encoded protein: CSVGNRGSLGRSTGELFF.